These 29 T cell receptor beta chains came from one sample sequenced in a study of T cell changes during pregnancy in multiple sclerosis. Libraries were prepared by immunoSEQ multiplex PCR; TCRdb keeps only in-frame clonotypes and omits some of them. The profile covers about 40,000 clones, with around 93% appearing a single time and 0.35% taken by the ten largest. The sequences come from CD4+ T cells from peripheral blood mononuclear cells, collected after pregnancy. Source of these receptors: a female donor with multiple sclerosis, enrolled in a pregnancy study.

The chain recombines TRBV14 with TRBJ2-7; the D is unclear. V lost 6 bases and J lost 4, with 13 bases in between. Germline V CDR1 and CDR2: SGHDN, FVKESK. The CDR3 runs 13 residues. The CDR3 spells CASRDTGTYEQYF. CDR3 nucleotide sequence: TGTGCCAGCAGAGACACCGGAACGTACGAGCAGTACTTC.

CDR3 coding DNA: TGCACCAGCACTTCCTTAATAGCGATAGCCAAAAACATTCAGTACTTC. It is translated as CTSTSLIAIAKNIQYF. This sequence joins TRBV1 and TRBJ2-4; TRBD2 is taken as the D call from the table, unchecked against the DNA. TRBV1 counts as a pseudogene. This CDR3 spans 16 amino acids.

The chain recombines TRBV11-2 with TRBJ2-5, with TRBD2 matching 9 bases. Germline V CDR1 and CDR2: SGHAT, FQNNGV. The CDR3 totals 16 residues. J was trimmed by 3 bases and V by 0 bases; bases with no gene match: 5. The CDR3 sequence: CASSLDIASGEETQYF. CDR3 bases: TGTGCCAGCAGCTTAGATATAGCTAGCGGGGAAGAGACCCAGTACTTC.

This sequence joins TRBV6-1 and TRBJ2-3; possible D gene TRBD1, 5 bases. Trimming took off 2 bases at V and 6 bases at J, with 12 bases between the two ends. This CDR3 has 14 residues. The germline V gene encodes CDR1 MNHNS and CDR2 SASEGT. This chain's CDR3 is CASSENAGWDTQYF. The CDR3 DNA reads TGTGCCAGCAGTGAAAATGCAGGGTGGGATACGCAGTATTTT.

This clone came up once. As DNA, the CDR3 is TGTGCCAGTAGTACCCCAGGGGGCTATGGCTACACCTTC. Protein: CASSTPGGYGYTF. The rearrangement links TRBV19 to TRBJ1-2, with TRBD1 matching 7 bases. This CDR3 has 13 amino acids. V dropped 4 bases and J dropped 4; count of bases not matched to a gene: 3. Germline V lookup: CDR1 LNHDA, CDR2 SQIVND (reference sequence). Complete variable domain (other parts from reference TRBV19 and TRBJ1-2): DGGITQSPKYLFRKEGQNVTLSCEQNLNHDAMYWYRQDPGQGLRLIYYSQIVNDFQKGDIAEGYSVSREKKESFPLTVTSAQKNPTAFYLCASSTPGGYGYTFGSGTRLTVV.

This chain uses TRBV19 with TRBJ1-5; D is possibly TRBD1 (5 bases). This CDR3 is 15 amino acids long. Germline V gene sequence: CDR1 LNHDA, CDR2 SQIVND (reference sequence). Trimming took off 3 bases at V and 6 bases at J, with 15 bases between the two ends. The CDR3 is CASSMSLGGSQPQHF. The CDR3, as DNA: TGTGCCAGTAGTATGTCTCTGGGGGGGAGTCAGCCCCAGCATTTT.

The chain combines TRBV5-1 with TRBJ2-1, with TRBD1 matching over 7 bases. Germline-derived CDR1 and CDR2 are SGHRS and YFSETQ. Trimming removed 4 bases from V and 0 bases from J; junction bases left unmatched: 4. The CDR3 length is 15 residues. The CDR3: CASSAGTDSYNEQFF. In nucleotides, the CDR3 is TGCGCCAGCAGCGCCGGGACAGACTCCTACAATGAGCAGTTCTTC.

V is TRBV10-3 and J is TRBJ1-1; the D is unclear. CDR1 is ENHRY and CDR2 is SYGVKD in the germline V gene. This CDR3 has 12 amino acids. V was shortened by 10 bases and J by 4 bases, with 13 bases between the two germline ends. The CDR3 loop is CASGEASTEAFF. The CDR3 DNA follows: TGTGCCAGCGGGGAGGCAAGCACTGAAGCTTTCTTT.

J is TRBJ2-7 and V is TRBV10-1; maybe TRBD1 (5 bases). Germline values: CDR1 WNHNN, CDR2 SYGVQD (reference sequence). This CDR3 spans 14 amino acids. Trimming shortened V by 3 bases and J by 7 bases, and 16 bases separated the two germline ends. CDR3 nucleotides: TGCGCCAGCAGTGAATATTGGGGCAAAGAAGAGCAGTACTTC. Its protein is CASSEYWGKEEQYF.

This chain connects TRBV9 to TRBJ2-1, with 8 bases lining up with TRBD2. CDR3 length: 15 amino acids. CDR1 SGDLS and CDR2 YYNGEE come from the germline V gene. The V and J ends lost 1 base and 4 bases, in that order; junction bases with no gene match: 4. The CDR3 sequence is CASSVYRGGYNEQFF. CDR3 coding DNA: TGTGCCAGCAGCGTATATCGGGGGGGATACAATGAGCAGTTCTTC. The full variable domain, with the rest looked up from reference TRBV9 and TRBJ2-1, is DSGVTQTPKHLITATGQRVTLRCSPRSGDLSVYWYQQSLDQGLQFLIQYYNGEERAKGNILERFSAQQFPDLHSELNLSSLELGDSALYFCASSVYRGGYNEQFFGPGTRLTVL.

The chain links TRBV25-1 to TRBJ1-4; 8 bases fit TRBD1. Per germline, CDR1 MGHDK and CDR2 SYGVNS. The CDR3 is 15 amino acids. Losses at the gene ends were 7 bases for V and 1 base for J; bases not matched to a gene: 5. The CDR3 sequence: CASTNDRGTNEKLFF. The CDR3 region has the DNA TGTGCCAGCACCAATGACAGGGGAACTAATGAAAAACTGTTTTTT.

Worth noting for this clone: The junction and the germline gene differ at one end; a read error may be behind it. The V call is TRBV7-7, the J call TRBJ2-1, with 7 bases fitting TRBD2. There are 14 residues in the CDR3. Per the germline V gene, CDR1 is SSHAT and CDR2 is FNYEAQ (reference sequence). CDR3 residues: CASSLSSGHNEQFF. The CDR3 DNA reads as TGTGCTAGCAGCTTATCTAGCGGTCACAATGAGCAGTTCTTC.

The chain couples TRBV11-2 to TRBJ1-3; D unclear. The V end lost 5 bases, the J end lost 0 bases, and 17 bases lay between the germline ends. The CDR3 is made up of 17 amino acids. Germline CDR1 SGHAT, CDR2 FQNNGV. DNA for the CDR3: TGTGCCAGCAGCCCACCCCACGGGGTTGGCTCTGGAAACACCATATATTTT. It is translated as CASSPPHGVGSGNTIYF.

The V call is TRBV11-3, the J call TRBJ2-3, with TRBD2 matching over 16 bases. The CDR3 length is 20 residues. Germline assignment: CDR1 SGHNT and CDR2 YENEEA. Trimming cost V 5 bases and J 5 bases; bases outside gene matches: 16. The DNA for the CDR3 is TGTGCCAGCAGCCGCTCCACCTCCGGGACTAGCGGGGGGGCGGGAGATACGCAGTATTTT. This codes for CASSRSTSGTSGGAGDTQYF.

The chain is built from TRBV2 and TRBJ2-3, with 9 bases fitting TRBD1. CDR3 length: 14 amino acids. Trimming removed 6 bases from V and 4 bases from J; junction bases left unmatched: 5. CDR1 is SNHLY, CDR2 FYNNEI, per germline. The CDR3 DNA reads TGTGCCAGCAGCACAGGGGGCTCGTCAGATACGCAGTATTTT. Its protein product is CASSTGGSSDTQYF.

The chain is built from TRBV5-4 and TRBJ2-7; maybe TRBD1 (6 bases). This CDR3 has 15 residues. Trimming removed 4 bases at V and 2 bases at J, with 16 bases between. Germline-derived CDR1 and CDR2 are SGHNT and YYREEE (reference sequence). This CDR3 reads CASSASQGVTYEQYF. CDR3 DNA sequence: TGTGCCAGCAGCGCATCACAGGGAGTCACCTACGAGCAGTACTTC.

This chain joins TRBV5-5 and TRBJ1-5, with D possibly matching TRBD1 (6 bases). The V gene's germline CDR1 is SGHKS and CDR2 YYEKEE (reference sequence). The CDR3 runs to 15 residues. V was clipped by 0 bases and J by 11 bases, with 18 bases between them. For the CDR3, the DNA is TGTGCCAGCAGCTTGGGTGGGGGGGCTCAGGGGACCCAGCATTTT. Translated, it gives CASSLGGGAQGTQHF.

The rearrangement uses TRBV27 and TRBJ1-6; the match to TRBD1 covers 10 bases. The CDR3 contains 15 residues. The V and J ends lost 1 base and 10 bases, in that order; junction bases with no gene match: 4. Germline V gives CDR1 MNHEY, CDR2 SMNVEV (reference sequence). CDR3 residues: CASSLWETGGSPLHF. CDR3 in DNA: TGTGCCAGCAGTTTATGGGAGACAGGGGGCTCACCCCTCCACTTT.

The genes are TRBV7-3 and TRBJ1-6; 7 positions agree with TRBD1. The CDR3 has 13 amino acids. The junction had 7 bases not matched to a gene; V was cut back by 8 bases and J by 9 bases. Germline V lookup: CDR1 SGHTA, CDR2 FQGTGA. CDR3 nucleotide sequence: TGTGCCAGCCAAACAGGGGTGGGTTCACCCCTCCACTTT. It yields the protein CASQTGVGSPLHF.

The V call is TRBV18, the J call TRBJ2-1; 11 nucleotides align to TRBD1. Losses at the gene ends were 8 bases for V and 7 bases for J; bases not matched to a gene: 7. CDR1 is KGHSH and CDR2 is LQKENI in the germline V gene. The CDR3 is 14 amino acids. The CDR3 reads CASTLGQGANEQFF. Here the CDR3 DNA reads TGTGCCAGCACCCTAGGACAGGGGGCTAATGAGCAGTTCTTC.

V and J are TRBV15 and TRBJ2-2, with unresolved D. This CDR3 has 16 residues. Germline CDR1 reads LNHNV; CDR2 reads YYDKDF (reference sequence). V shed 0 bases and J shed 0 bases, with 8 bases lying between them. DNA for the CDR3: TGTGCCACCAGCAGAGAGGCGGTTACGAACACCGGGGAGCTGTTTTTT. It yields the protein CATSREAVTNTGELFF.

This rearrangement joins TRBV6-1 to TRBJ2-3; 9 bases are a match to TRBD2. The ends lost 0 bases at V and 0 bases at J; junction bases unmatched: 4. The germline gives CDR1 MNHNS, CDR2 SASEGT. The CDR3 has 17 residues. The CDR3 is CASSEAPLAGSTDTQYF. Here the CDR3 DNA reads TGTGCCAGCAGTGAAGCCCCCCTAGCGGGGAGCACAGATACGCAGTATTTT.

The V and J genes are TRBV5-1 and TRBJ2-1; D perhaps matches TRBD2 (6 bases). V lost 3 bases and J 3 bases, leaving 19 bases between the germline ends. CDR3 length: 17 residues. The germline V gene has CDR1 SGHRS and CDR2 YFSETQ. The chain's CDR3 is CASSSLSRERGYNEQFF. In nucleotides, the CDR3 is TGCGCCAGCAGCTCGCTGTCGCGGGAACGTGGCTACAATGAGCAGTTCTTC.

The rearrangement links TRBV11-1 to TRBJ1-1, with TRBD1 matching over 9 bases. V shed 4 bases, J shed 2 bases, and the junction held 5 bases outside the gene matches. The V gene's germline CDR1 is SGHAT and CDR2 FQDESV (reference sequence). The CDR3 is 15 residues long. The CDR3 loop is CASSSGTGTNTEAFF. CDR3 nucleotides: TGTGCCAGCAGCTCGGGGACAGGGACCAACACTGAAGCTTTCTTT. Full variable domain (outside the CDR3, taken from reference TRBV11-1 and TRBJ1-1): EAEVAQSPRYKITEKSQAVAFWCDPISGHATLYWYRQILGQGPELLVQFQDESVVDDSQLPKDRFSAERLKGVDSTLKIQPAELGDSAMYLCASSSGTGTNTEAFFGQGTRLTVV.

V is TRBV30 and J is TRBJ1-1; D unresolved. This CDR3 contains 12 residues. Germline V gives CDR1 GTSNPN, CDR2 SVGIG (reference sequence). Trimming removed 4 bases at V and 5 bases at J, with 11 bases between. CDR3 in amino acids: CAWTRLLTEAFF. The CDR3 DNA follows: TGTGCCTGGACCCGACTGTTAACTGAAGCTTTCTTT.

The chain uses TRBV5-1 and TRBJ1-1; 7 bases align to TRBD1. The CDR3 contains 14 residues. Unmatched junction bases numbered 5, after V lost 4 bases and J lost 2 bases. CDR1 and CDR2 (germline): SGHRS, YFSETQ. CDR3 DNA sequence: TGCGCCAGCAGCCTAGGACAGGCTAACACTGAAGCTTTCTTT. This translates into CASSLGQANTEAFF.

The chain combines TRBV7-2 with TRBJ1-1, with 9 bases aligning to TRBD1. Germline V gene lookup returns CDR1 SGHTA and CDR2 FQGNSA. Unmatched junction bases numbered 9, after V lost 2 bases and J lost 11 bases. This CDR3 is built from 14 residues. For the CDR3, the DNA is TGTGCCAGCAGCTTACTTATCCGGGACAGGGAGGCTTTCTTT. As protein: CASSLLIRDREAFF.

This chain's CDR3 is CASSVQGAGAEAFF. Written as DNA, the CDR3 is TGTGCCAGTAGTGTCCAGGGCGCCGGAGCTGAAGCTTTCTTT. This chain joins TRBV19 and TRBJ1-1, with a weak D call TRBD1 (5 bases). This CDR3 contains 14 residues. Trimming shortened V by 5 bases and J by 6 bases, and 16 bases separated the two germline ends. Germline V gene lookup returns CDR1 LNHDA and CDR2 SQIVND (reference sequence).

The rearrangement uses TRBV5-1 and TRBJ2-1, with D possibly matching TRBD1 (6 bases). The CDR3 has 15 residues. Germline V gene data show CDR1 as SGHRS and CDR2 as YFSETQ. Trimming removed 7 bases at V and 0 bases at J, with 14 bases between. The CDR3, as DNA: TGCGCCAGCCGACAGGACGGGCGCTCCTACAATGAGCAGTTCTTC. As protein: CASRQDGRSYNEQFF.